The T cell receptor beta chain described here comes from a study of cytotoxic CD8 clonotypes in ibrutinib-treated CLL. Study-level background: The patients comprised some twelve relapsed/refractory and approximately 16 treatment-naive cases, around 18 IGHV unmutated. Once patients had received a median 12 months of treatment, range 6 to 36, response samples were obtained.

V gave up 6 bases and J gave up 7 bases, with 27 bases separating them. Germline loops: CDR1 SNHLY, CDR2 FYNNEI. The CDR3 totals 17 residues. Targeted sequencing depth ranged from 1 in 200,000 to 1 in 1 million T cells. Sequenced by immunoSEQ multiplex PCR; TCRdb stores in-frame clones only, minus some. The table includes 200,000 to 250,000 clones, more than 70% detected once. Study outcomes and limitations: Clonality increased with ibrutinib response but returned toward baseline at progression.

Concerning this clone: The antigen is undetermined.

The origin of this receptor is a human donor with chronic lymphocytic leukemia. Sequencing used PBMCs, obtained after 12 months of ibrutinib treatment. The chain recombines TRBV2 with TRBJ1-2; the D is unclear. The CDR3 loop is CASRPNFPGLTPAGYTF. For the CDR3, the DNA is TGTGCCAGCAGGCCCAACTTTCCGGGCCTAACCCCAGCTGGCTACACCTTC.